The 13 T cell receptor beta chains in this list originate from one sample, sequenced in a study of blood T cells in healthy people across ages. A J-beta primer mix and a sample-barcoded 5' primer were used in a second PCR of roughly 6 to 11 cycles. TCRdb called the 5' RACE reads again in MiXCR, with one record for every CDR3 protein. The sample has around 800,000 distinct CDR3 sequences; less than 70% are singletons. The material sequenced was blood. The receptors come from a man aged 80 or over in good health.

The gene calls are TRBV3-1 and TRBJ2-1, with TRBD2 identical over 9 bases. Germline CDR1 LGHDT, CDR2 YNNKEL (reference sequence). V lost 6 bases and J lost 4; bases outside the gene matches: 7. This CDR3 has 15 amino acids. The CDR3 loop is CASSSTSGWYNEQFF. DNA for the CDR3: TGTGCCAGCAGTTCGACTAGCGGATGGTACAATGAGCAGTTCTTC.

V usage is TRBV6-6 and J usage is TRBJ2-7, with unresolved D. This CDR3 has 16 amino acids. V lost 0 bases, J lost 2 bases, and 14 bases lay in between. The germline gives CDR1 MNHNY, CDR2 SVGAGI (reference sequence). The DNA for the CDR3 is TGTGCCAGCAGTTACTCCGACTTATTTCTGCCCTACGAGCAGTACTTC. As protein: CASSYSDLFLPYEQYF.

This clonotype was seen repeatedly, ten times or more. The V gene is TRBV4-2, the J gene TRBJ2-7; D is perhaps TRBD2 (5 bases). The germline V gene encodes CDR1 LGHNA and CDR2 YNFKEQ. V was cut by 4 bases and J by 0 bases, with 13 bases left in between. CDR3 size: 15 residues. This CDR3 reads CASSLEAESSYEQYF. As DNA, the CDR3 is TGTGCCAGCAGCCTCGAAGCGGAGAGCTCCTACGAGCAGTACTTC.

The chain is built from TRBV29-1 and TRBJ2-1; D gene ambiguous. Germline assignment: CDR1 SQVTM and CDR2 ANQGSEA. CDR3 size: 12 residues. Trimming cost V 1 base and J 10 bases, with 11 bases left between them. The CDR3 DNA reads as TGCAGCGTTGAAGGGCCCCGGCCGGAGCAGTTCTTC. Translation gives CSVEGPRPEQFF.

This rearrangement joins TRBV20-1 to TRBJ2-7; 14 bases fit TRBD2. Matching the DNA end better, TRBJ2-5 makes the J call doubtful. Germline-derived CDR1 and CDR2 are DFQATT and SNEGSKA (reference sequence). This CDR3 comprises 15 residues. CDR3 sequence reads: CSATGLAGDLETQYF. The DNA of the CDR3 is TGCAGTGCAACGGGACTAGCGGGAGATCTGGAGACCCAGTACTTC.

The chain recombines TRBV7-6 with TRBJ2-1, with TRBD2 matching over 9 bases. This CDR3 contains 16 residues. The V gene end was trimmed by 0 bases and the J gene end by 6 bases; junction bases not matched to a gene: 6. The germline gives CDR1 SGHVS, CDR2 FNYEAQ. The CDR3 spells CASSLAPWTSANEQFF. The CDR3 DNA follows: TGTGCCAGCAGCTTAGCACCCTGGACTAGCGCCAATGAGCAGTTCTTC.

The chain carries TRBV3-1 and TRBJ2-1; D perhaps matches TRBD2 (5 bases). The germline gives CDR1 LGHDT, CDR2 YNNKEL (reference sequence). This CDR3 contains 16 residues. V dropped 5 bases and J dropped 4 bases, with 18 bases sitting between them. CDR3 coding DNA: TGTGCCAGCAGCATCCTGGCGGCGGGTGGGTACAATGAGCAGTTCTTC. Its translation is CASSILAAGGYNEQFF.

This clonotype has more than one count but fewer than ten. The rearrangement links TRBV29-1 to TRBJ2-3; TRBD1 matches at 11 bases. CDR1 is SQVTM, CDR2 ANQGSEA, per germline. The V gene end was trimmed by 6 bases and the J gene end by 5 bases; junction bases not matched to a gene: 1. The CDR3 contains 12 residues. This CDR3 reads CSVDRGQDTQYF. CDR3 DNA: TGCAGCGTGGACAGGGGGCAAGATACGCAGTATTTT.

The V and J genes are TRBV30 and TRBJ1-2; TRBD1 matches at 12 bases. This CDR3 region has 15 residues. Trimming cost V 3 bases and J 8 bases; bases outside gene matches: 10. Germline loops: CDR1 GTSNPN, CDR2 SVGIG (reference sequence). The CDR3 coding sequence is TGTGCCTGGAGCTTAACCGGGACAGGGGGCCGAGGCTACACCTTC. Protein sequence: CAWSLTGTGGRGYTF. The whole variable domain, filled in from reference TRBV30 and TRBJ1-2, reads SQTIHQWPATLVQPVGSPLSLECTVEGTSNPNLYWYRQAAGRGLQLLFYSVGIGQISSEVPQNLSASRPQDRQFILSSKKLLLSDSGFYLCAWSLTGTGGRGYTFGSGTRLTVV.

The chain employs TRBV21-1 and TRBJ1-2. TRBV21-1 counts as a pseudogene. CDR3 length: 13 residues. The CDR3 region is CASSRTMGYGYTF. In DNA form, the CDR3 reads TGTGCCAGCAGCAGGACCATGGGCTATGGCTACACCTTC.

This sequence joins TRBV24-1 and TRBJ2-1; tentatively, D is TRBD1 (8 bases). This CDR3 is built from 18 residues. CDR1 is KGHDR, CDR2 SFDVKD, per germline. V shed 3 bases and J shed 10 bases, with 27 bases lying between them. CDR3 sequence reads: CATSDPTPRQGTNAEQFF. The CDR3 DNA sequence: TGTGCCACCAGTGATCCGACCCCTCGACAGGGGACTAACGCAGAGCAGTTCTTC.

The rearrangement joins TRBV12-3 or TRBV12-4 to TRBJ2-4, with 8 bases that match TRBD1. TRBJ2-7 matches the DNA end more closely, so the J call is doubtful. CDR3 length: 17 residues. CDR3 sequence reads: CASSHNALGQGKDEQYF. The CDR3 coding sequence is TGTGCCAGCAGTCATAACGCGCTCGGACAGGGAAAGGACGAGCAGTACTTC.

This rearrangement joins TRBV28 to TRBJ1-4; a possible D gene is TRBD1 (6 bases). Germline V CDR1 and CDR2: MDHEN, SYDVKM. With 5 bases removed from V and 4 bases from J, the gap between germline ends came to 11 bases. The CDR3 consists of 14 residues. The CDR3 region has the DNA TGTGCCAGCAGTGGCAGGACAGTTAATGAAAAACTGTTTTTT. It is translated as CASSGRTVNEKLFF.